Listed below are T cell receptor beta chains from one sample, sequenced in a study of blood T cells in healthy people across ages. TCRdb passed the 5' RACE reads through MiXCR, listing each CDR3 protein once. The repertoire holds some 1.7 million distinct CDR3 sequences, with roughly 27% as singletons. Sequencing was done on a sample of blood. The receptors shown here come from a woman aged 25 to 39 in good health. The CDR3 runs from the conserved cysteine through the conserved F or W. Each record gives: J gene, V gene, CDR3 protein.

>TRBJ2-7|TRBV7-8
CASREKGRYEQYF
>TRBJ2-1|TRBV2
CASSESGLARNEQFF
>TRBJ2-3|TRBV27
CASSRSGLPPDTQYF
>TRBJ2-6|TRBV20-1
CSALYAGGANVLTF
>TRBJ2-2|TRBV30
CAWSLGLGGELFF
>TRBJ2-3|TRBV5-1
CASSLDAPYTDTQYF
>TRBJ2-5|TRBV7-9
CASSRFGRSDGATQYF
>TRBJ2-1|TRBV24-1
CATSDSADGEQFF
>TRBJ1-1|TRBV7-2
CASSLLGQNTEAFF
>TRBJ1-2|TRBV5-4
CASGTGGEGYTF
>TRBJ2-7|TRBV28
CASREPGGLSGGYEQYF
>TRBJ2-5|TRBV18
CASSPQHQETQYF
>TRBJ2-1|TRBV20-1
CSASGTGYNEQFF
>TRBJ2-1|TRBV7-2
CASSHGLVGEEQFF
>TRBJ2-5|TRBV5-1
CASSLEGAWVGREQYF
>TRBJ2-7|TRBV20-1
CSARDGASGGTNYEQYF
>TRBJ2-3|TRBV5-1
CASSLAGGEADTQYF
>TRBJ2-1|TRBV20-1
CSADVAGSLLGEQFF
>TRBJ2-1|TRBV9
CASAGGLLNNEQFF
>TRBJ2-2|TRBV7-6
CASSSHTFRNTGELFF
>TRBJ2-1|TRBV25-1
CASTWGYNEQFF
>TRBJ2-5|TRBV20-1
CSARGQMQETQYF
>TRBJ1-5|TRBV20-1
CSAKVGTGDLNSNQPQHF
>TRBJ2-3|TRBV29-1
CSALSAADTQYF
>TRBJ1-1|TRBV29-1
CSATRSTVNTEAFF
>TRBJ2-5|TRBV2
CASRERDVPRETQYF
>TRBJ1-2|TRBV20-1
CSASIGGDYGYTF
>TRBJ1-4|TRBV5-6
CASSFRVMSEKLFF
>TRBJ2-4|TRBV28
CAAGAGGSKNIQYF
>TRBJ2-6|TRBV7-9
CAIPEGFQGASGANVLTF
>TRBJ2-1|TRBV7-2
CASSFAGGSVTYNEQFF
>TRBJ2-7|TRBV9
CASSVEVGASYEQYF
>TRBJ1-1|TRBV24-1
CATSDFTGEAFF
>TRBJ2-7|TRBV4-2
CASSQPGQSSYEQYF
>TRBJ1-5|TRBV4-1
CASSQDRQNIQPQHF
>TRBJ1-1|TRBV7-9
CASSLTPRNTEAFF